Shown below are 19 T cell receptor beta chains from a single sample sequenced in a study of cytomegalovirus exposure and HLA in healthy donors. Use of 60 Vbeta and 13 Jbeta primers characterized the PCR. Using immunoSEQ multiplex PCR, the repertoire was profiled, and TCRdb retains in-frame clones only, with some absent. The table has 95,000 to 150,000 clones, 80% seen once. Sequencing input: PBMCs. The receptors were gathered from a female donor in good health and CMV-seropositive.

The chain carries TRBV5-6 and TRBJ1-1; 8 positions agree with TRBD1. Germline trimming cut 2 bases from V and 4 bases from J; bases unmatched to any gene: 7. The germline CDR1 and CDR2 sequences are SGHDT and YYEEEE. The length of the CDR3 is 15 residues. This CDR3 reads CASSFGAGGLTEAFF. CDR3 sequence (DNA): TGTGCCAGCAGCTTTGGGGCAGGGGGCCTCACTGAAGCTTTCTTT.

The CDR3 protein is CASSVRHLTNYGYTF. Here the CDR3 DNA reads TGTGCCAGCAGCGTAAGACACCTCACTAACTATGGCTACACCTTC. V gene TRBV9 combines with J gene TRBJ1-2, with no clear D. V lost 1 base, J lost 0 bases, and 10 bases lay in between. The germline V gene has CDR1 SGDLS and CDR2 YYNGEE. This CDR3 contains 15 residues.

CDR3 in amino acids: CASSLTGGVYNSPLHF. The CDR3 DNA reads TGTGCCAGCAGCTTGACAGGGGGCGTTTATAATTCACCCCTCCACTTT. The chain recombines TRBV7-9 with TRBJ1-6; 10 nucleotides align to TRBD1. V dropped 3 bases and J dropped 4; count of bases not matched to a gene: 3. The CDR3 covers 16 residues. Germline CDR1 is SEHNR and CDR2 is FQNEAQ (reference sequence).

The CDR3 DNA follows: TGTGCCAGCACAAGGACAGGCGTCTACACTGAAGCTTTCTTT. It is translated as CASTRTGVYTEAFF. This chain joins TRBV2 and TRBJ1-1, with TRBD1 matching over 7 bases. The CDR3 totals 14 residues. The germline gives CDR1 SNHLY, CDR2 FYNNEI. V lost 7 bases to trimming and J lost 3 bases; unmatched junction nucleotides: 8.

The rearrangement joins TRBV7-3 to TRBJ2-1; weak D call: TRBD1 (6 bases). The CDR3 covers 13 residues. V was shortened by 1 base and J by 10 bases, with 11 bases between the two germline ends. The germline CDR1 and CDR2 sequences are SGHTA and FQGTGA. In DNA form, the CDR3 reads TGTGCCAGCAGCTTAAGGGGGCCAGGGGAGCAGTTCTTC. This gives the protein CASSLRGPGEQFF.

This chain uses TRBV7-3 with TRBJ1-1, with D maybe TRBD1 (5 bases). CDR1 is SGHTA and CDR2 is FQGTGA in the germline V gene. The CDR3 is 13 amino acids. The V gene lost 3 bases and the J gene lost 7 bases, with 12 bases spanning the gap. The CDR3 DNA follows: TGTGCCAGCAGCTTGGCGGGGGTGGATGAAGCTTTCTTT. Encoded protein: CASSLAGVDEAFF.

As regards this clone: Other nucleotide sequences from this sample produce the same CDR3. This chain joins TRBV6-5 and TRBJ2-6; possible D gene TRBD1, 5 bases. The length of the CDR3 is 14 residues. The germline gives CDR1 MNHEY, CDR2 SVGAGI. V shed 5 bases and J shed 1 base, with 6 bases lying between them. The CDR3 is CASSRGSGANVLTF. In DNA form, the CDR3 reads TGTGCCAGCAGTAGGGGATCTGGGGCCAACGTCCTGACTTTC.

As DNA, the CDR3 is TGTGCCAGCAGCGTATTTTCAACAGGGGGTTTGATCTCACCCCTCCACTTT. Protein product: CASSVFSTGGLISPLHF. The gene calls are TRBV9 and TRBJ1-6; 8 bases match TRBD1. The CDR3 has 17 residues. J gave up 10 bases and V 1 base, and 13 bases lay outside the gene matches. CDR1 and CDR2 (germline): SGDLS, YYNGEE.

The chain recombines TRBV19 with TRBJ1-4; D is unresolved. The CDR3 has 14 residues. Trimming pared 7 bases from V and 7 bases from J, leaving 16 bases between. Germline values: CDR1 LNHDA, CDR2 SQIVND (reference sequence). CDR3 bases: TGTGCCAGTAATACCCTACGTCCTAGTGAAAAACTGTTTTTT. This sequence encodes CASNTLRPSEKLFF.

The rearrangement links TRBV7-2 to TRBJ1-2; 7 nucleotides match TRBD1. J gave up 6 bases and V 5 bases, and 6 bases lay outside the gene matches. Germline lookup yields CDR1 SGHTA and CDR2 FQGNSA. The CDR3 covers 13 residues. The CDR3 loop is CASSLDRVDGYTF. Here the CDR3 DNA reads TGTGCCAGCAGCCTCGACAGGGTGGATGGCTACACCTTC.

This clone was seen a handful of times. The J gene is TRBJ1-1, the V gene TRBV5-6; 8 nucleotides agree with TRBD1. The CDR3 sequence is 17 residues long. Germline trimming cut 4 bases from V and 1 base from J; bases unmatched to any gene: 12. CDR1 is SGHDT and CDR2 is YYEEEE in the germline V gene. Written as DNA, the CDR3 is TGTGCCAGCAGCCAGGGACAGGCCAGGGGAACGAACACTGAAGCTTTCTTT. Protein product: CASSQGQARGTNTEAFF.

The chain combines TRBV6-1 with TRBJ1-4; the match to TRBD1 covers 7 bases. The CDR3 consists of 15 residues. Germline V lookup: CDR1 MNHNS, CDR2 SASEGT. Trimming cost V 4 bases and J 7 bases; bases outside gene matches: 9. CDR3 nucleotide sequence: TGTGCCAGCAGTGGAACCGGGACAGCGAGTGAAAAACTGTTTTTT. Amino acid sequence: CASSGTGTASEKLFF.

The CDR3 DNA reads TGTGCCAGCAGTTTGGGGGGGCCAGGGGTGGGTGGCTACACCTTC. It codes for CASSLGGPGVGGYTF. V gene TRBV27 combines with J gene TRBJ1-2; D perhaps matches TRBD1 (6 bases). V lost 3 bases and J lost 7, with 18 bases in between. The CDR3 length is 15 residues. Looked up from germline, CDR1 is MNHEY and CDR2 is SMNVEV (reference sequence).

The V call is TRBV7-2, the J call TRBJ1-1; a weak D match, TRBD1 (6 bases). The length of the CDR3 is 15 residues. The V end was cut by 5 bases, the J end by 4 bases, with 17 bases between. From germline, CDR1 is SGHTA and CDR2 FQGNSA. The CDR3 protein is CASSPQGRGSTEAFF. The CDR3 region has the DNA TGTGCCAGCAGCCCCCAGGGGAGGGGCTCCACTGAAGCTTTCTTT.

In its sample, this clone was seen once. The gene calls are TRBV29-1 and TRBJ1-1; the D is unclear. V gave up 6 bases and J gave up 1 base, with 15 bases separating them. Germline assignment: CDR1 SQVTM and CDR2 ANQGSEA. CDR3 length: 14 residues. This CDR3 is CSVRRSFGNTEAFF. The CDR3 nucleotides read TGCAGCGTCCGCAGATCCTTTGGGAACACTGAAGCTTTCTTT.

The chain employs TRBV7-3 and TRBJ2-5, with D unclear. The CDR3 covers 13 residues. The V gene's germline CDR1 is SGHTA and CDR2 FQGTGA. V was cut by 0 bases and J by 5 bases, with 7 bases left in between. The CDR3 DNA is TGTGCCAGCAGCTTAACGTTTATGGAGACCCAGTACTTC. It is translated as CASSLTFMETQYF.

This rearrangement joins TRBV27 to TRBJ1-6; D uncertain. CDR3 length: 12 residues. The V gene lost 8 bases and the J gene lost 6 bases, with 8 bases spanning the gap. CDR1 is MNHEY and CDR2 is SMNVEV in the germline V gene (reference sequence). The CDR3, as DNA: TGTGCCAGCCGGGAGATTAATTCACCCCTCCACTTT. It specifies CASREINSPLHF.

V gene TRBV6-1 combines with J gene TRBJ2-1; no reliable D call. Germline V CDR1 and CDR2: MNHNS, SASEGT. This CDR3 comprises 13 residues. Trimming left V 3 bases short and J 9 bases short, with 12 bases between. CDR3 protein: CASSDRKRSEQFF. The CDR3 DNA sequence: TGTGCCAGCAGTGACAGAAAGAGGAGTGAGCAGTTCTTC.

This rearrangement joins TRBV2 to TRBJ1-5; perhaps TRBD1 as D (6 bases). CDR1 is SNHLY, CDR2 FYNNEI, per germline. V lost 2 bases and J lost 9, with 17 bases in between. This CDR3 contains 15 residues. Here the CDR3 DNA reads TGTGCCAGCAGTGAAATGGACAGCGCCGTGGCGCCCCAGCATTTT. Translated, it gives CASSEMDSAVAPQHF. The complete variable domain, with remaining parts taken from reference TRBV2 and TRBJ1-5, reads EPEVTQTPSHQVTQMGQEVILRCVPISNHLYFYWYRQILGQKVEFLVSFYNNEISEKSEIFDDQFSVERPDGSNFTLKIRSTKLEDSAMYFCASSEMDSAVAPQHFGDGTRLSIL.